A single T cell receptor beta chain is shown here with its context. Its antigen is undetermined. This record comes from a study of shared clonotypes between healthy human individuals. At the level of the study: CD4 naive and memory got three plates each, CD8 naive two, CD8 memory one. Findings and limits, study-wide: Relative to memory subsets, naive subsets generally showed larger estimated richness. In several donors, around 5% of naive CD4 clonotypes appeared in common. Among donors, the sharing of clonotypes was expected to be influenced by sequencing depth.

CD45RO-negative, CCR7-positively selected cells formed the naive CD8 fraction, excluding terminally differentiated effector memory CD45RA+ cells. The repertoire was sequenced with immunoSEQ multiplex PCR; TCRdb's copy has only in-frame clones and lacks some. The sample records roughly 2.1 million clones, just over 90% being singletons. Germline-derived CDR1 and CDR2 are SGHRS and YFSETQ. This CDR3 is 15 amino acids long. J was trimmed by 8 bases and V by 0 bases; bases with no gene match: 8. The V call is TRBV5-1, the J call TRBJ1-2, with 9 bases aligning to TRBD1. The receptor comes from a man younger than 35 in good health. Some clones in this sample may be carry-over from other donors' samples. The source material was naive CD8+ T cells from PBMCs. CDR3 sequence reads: CASSLEGGTGNGYTF. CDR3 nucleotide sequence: TGCGCCAGCAGCTTGGAAGGTGGGACAGGGAACGGCTACACCTTC.